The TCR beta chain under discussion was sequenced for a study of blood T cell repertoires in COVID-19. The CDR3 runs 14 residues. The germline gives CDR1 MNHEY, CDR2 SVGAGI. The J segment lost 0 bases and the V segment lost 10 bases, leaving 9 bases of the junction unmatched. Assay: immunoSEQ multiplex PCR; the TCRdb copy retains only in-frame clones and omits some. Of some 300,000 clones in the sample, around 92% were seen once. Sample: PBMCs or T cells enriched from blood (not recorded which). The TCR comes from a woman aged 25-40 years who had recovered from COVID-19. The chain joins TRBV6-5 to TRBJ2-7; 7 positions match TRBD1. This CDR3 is CATSGQISSYEQYF. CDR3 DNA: TGTGCCACGTCGGGACAGATCAGCTCCTACGAGCAGTACTTC.